The clone carrying this T cell receptor beta chain was observed many times. The sample comes from a study of T cells of healthy individuals. The V end was cut by 2 bases, the J end by 9 bases, with 11 bases between. The CDR3 consists of 12 residues. CDR1 and CDR2 from the germline V gene are DFQATT and SNEGSKA (reference sequence). TCRdb reprocessed the 5' RACE reads via MiXCR and lists one record per CDR3 protein. Counted here are 40,000 to 45,000 distinct CDR3 sequences, 4% to 5.5% occurring once; the ten biggest clones make up under 10%. This chain connects TRBV20-1 to TRBJ1-5; D not certain. This TCR came from a human donor in good health. The CDR3: CSARSGSRPQHF. The CDR3 DNA reads TGCAGTGCTAGATCGGGGTCTCGGCCCCAGCATTTT.